This T cell receptor beta chain was obtained from a study of blood T cells in healthy people across ages. Points from the study as a whole: Fewer expanded clones and more diversity marked long-lived versus aged donors.

The CDR3 is made up of 14 amino acids. Trimming shortened V by 4 bases and J by 5 bases, and 15 bases separated the two germline ends. Germline CDR1 SGHKS, CDR2 YYEKEE (reference sequence). Sample-barcoded 5' priming and a J-beta primer mix drove a second PCR of roughly 6 to 12 cycles. TCRdb reanalysed the 5' RACE reads using MiXCR and keeps one entry per CDR3 protein. Among over a million distinct CDR3 sequences, more than 35% were seen once, and the ten largest hold over 15%. A note on this clonotype: Its antigen is not identified.

The rearrangement links TRBV5-5 to TRBJ1-2; D is perhaps TRBD1 (6 bases). The sequencing sample was made of blood. The sequence derives from a woman in her sixties or seventies in good health. CDR3 loop: CASSADRFPYGYTF. The CDR3 DNA follows: TGTGCCAGCAGCGCCGACAGGTTTCCTTATGGCTACACCTTC.